This T cell receptor beta chain was captured in a study of blood T cell repertoires in COVID-19. For the study at large: There were acute and convalescent COVID-19 samples, and they came from the United States, Italy and Spain. T cells, B-cell-depleted T cells, or PBMCs provided the cDNA or gDNA that served as material.

Germline lookup yields CDR1 MNHEY and CDR2 SMNVEV (reference sequence). V lost 3 bases, J lost 4 bases, and 13 bases lay in between. The CDR3 covers 14 residues. Seattle patient enrollment occurred during active infection, with longitudinal follow-up thereafter. In the original analysis: Reference gene primers were amplified, and this amplification served to estimate nucleated cell counts. Profiled with immunoSEQ multiplex PCR; TCRdb holds only in-frame clones, not every one. V, J and clone size are those of that table, while D and trimming were read from the DNA. The table lists approximately 250,000 clones, 86% of them singletons.

This chain uses TRBV27 with TRBJ2-7, with D possibly being TRBD1 (6 bases). The receptor comes from a woman of 80 years or more with COVID-19, enrolled during active disease. The material sequenced was peripheral blood. CDR3 sequence: CASSFWDKAYEQYF. The CDR3 DNA reads TGTGCCAGCAGTTTTTGGGACAAGGCATACGAGCAGTACTTC.